This T cell receptor (beta chain) was profiled in a study of T cell clones after liver transplantation. The protocol was immunoSEQ multiplex PCR, while the TCRdb copy is restricted to in-frame clones and leaves out a portion. The sample has more than 70,000 clones; roughly 80% are singletons. Thawed unstimulated PBMCs were FACS-sorted by CD3, CD4 and CD8 into two populations. The CDR3 is made up of 14 amino acids. Trimming cost V 6 bases and J 1 base, with 13 bases left between them. Germline V CDR1 and CDR2: SEHNR, FQNEAQ (reference sequence). Specimen: CD4+ T cells from blood, collected at the 22-month timepoint. This clonotype originated in a human patient who received a liver transplant. The T cells may come from the graft donor. V is TRBV7-9 and J is TRBJ2-7; D uncertain. The chain's CDR3 is CASRSDWSSYEQYF. The CDR3 nucleotides are TGTGCCAGCAGATCAGACTGGAGTTCCTACGAGCAGTACTTC.